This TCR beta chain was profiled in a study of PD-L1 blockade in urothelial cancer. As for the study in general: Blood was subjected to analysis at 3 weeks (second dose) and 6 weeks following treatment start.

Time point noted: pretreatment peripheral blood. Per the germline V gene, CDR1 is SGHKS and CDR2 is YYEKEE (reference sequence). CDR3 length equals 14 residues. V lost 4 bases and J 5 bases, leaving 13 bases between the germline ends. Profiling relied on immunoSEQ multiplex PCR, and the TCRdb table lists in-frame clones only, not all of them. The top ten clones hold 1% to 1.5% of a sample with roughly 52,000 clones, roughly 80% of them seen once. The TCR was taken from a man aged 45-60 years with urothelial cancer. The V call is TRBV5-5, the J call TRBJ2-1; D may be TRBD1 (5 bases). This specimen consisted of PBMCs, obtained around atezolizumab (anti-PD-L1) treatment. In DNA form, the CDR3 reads TGTGCCAGCAGCCTGGACACCGATCACAATGAGCAGTTCTTC. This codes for CASSLDTDHNEQFF.